This T cell receptor (beta chain) was observed in a study of T cells in Graves' hyperthyroidism and ophthalmopathy. Over 18 months, lack of ophthalmopathy progression marked Graves' hyperthyroidism as stable. Subjects aged 18 to 65 presented with newly diagnosed hyperthyroidism of less than 2 months' duration. Not enrolled were patients with uncontrolled infection, other autoimmune disease, pregnancy or lactation. PBMCs came from more than 9.5 ml fresh peripheral blood. Regions amplified from RNA transcripts were the TCR beta CDR3 regions. During a first-round RT-PCR of the TCR CDR3, the HTBI primer set was used. TCRdb fed the multiplex PCR reads into MiXCR, producing one record per CDR3 protein. The sample yields approximately 360,000 distinct CDR3 sequences, more than 20% seen once. There are a few counts of this clonotype. Germline CDR1 and CDR2: MNHNS and SASEGT. This CDR3 contains 14 residues. Deletions cut 5 bases from V and 6 bases from J, with 16 bases between.

The source material was blood. This receptor was taken from a man aged 45 to 65 with Graves' hyperthyroidism. J is TRBJ1-1 and V is TRBV6-1; TRBD1 might be the D (5 bases). The DNA of the CDR3 is TGTGCCAGCAGTCCACTAGCAGGGTCCCCTGAAGCTTTCTTT. Protein: CASSPLAGSPEAFF.